This TCR beta chain was profiled in a study of vaccination and CD4 T cells after COVID-19. The wider study: Cellular stimulation was performed using overlapping spike peptides derived from SARS-CoV-2, HCoV-NL63, HCoV-OC43 and HCoV-229E. Findings of the study overall: The study found that a median about 85% of reactive clones in convalescent patients appeared only post-vaccination.

V was pared by 4 bases and J by 7 bases, with 10 bases between. Germline V lookup: CDR1 MDHEN, CDR2 SYDVKM. The CDR3 length is 12 residues. Treatment noted: approximately 11-day PBMC culture with coronavirus spike peptide pools or control peptides (ViraFEST assay). TCRs were sequenced by ViraFEST after antigen-specific T cells had been expanded with peptide pools. The Oncomine TCR Beta short-read assay sequenced DNA from cultured CD4+ T cells. The genomic DNA was obtained from cultured CD4+ T cells by extraction with the QIAamp micro DNA kit. In TCRdb, the PCR reads were re-called with MiXCR into one record per CDR3 protein. The sample includes 10,000 or so distinct CDR3 sequences, over 60% seen only once; the top ten take under 9.5%. Of note for this clonotype: Its antigen is still unknown.

The TCR comes from a human donor who had recovered from COVID-19. V and J are TRBV28 and TRBJ2-5, with D hard to call. Sequencing was performed on CD4+ T cells from blood, cultured in vitro. The CDR3 DNA sequence: TGTGCCAGCAGTTCCACGGTCCTGACCCAGTACTTC. Protein: CASSSTVLTQYF.